The rows below give T cell receptor beta chains drawn from one sample of a study of cytomegalovirus exposure and HLA in healthy donors. Profiling relied on immunoSEQ multiplex PCR, and the TCRdb table lists in-frame clones only, not all of them. The table lists 220,000 or so clones, 83% of them singletons, with about 6% in the top ten. Sequencing was done on a sample of PBMCs. The receptors shown here come from a woman younger than 35 in good health and CMV-seronegative. The CDR3 runs from the conserved cysteine through the conserved F or W. Each record gives: D gene, clone size, J gene, V gene, CDR3 DNA, CDR3 protein. A D gene is named only where the DNA matches it firmly. Clone size appears in some rows only: once, few, many, or a class for an expanded clone.

d_call: -; clone_size: few; j_call: TRBJ2-7; v_call: TRBV2; cdr3_nt: TGTGCCAGCAGGCCCGACCAATCCTACGAGCAGTACTTC; cdr3_aa: CASRPDQSYEQYF
d_call: -; clone_size: -; j_call: TRBJ2-1; v_call: TRBV28; cdr3_nt: TGTGCCAGCAGCTATTACAATGAGCAGTTCTTC; cdr3_aa: CASSYYNEQFF
d_call: -; clone_size: -; j_call: TRBJ1-5; v_call: TRBV19; cdr3_nt: TGTGCCAGTAGCAACCTTGGAGACAGCCAGCATTTT; cdr3_aa: CASSNLGDSQHF
d_call: -; clone_size: few; j_call: TRBJ2-6; v_call: TRBV27; cdr3_nt: TGTGCCAGCAGGGACGGATCCTCTGGGGCCAACGTCCTGACTTTC; cdr3_aa: CASRDGSSGANVLTF
d_call: -; clone_size: -; j_call: TRBJ1-5; v_call: TRBV5-4; cdr3_nt: TGTGCCAGCAGCTTCGGACCCTTCAATCAGCCCCAGCATTTT; cdr3_aa: CASSFGPFNQPQHF
d_call: -; clone_size: -; j_call: TRBJ1-1; v_call: TRBV19; cdr3_nt: TGTGCCAGTAACTCCGGGACCCTTGCCGGCGAAGCTTTCTTT; cdr3_aa: CASNSGTLAGEAFF
d_call: TRBD2; clone_size: -; j_call: TRBJ2-7; v_call: TRBV30; cdr3_nt: TGTGCCTCCTCCCCGGGACTAGCGGGGACTCACGAGCAGTACTTC; cdr3_aa: CASSPGLAGTHEQYF
d_call: -; clone_size: -; j_call: TRBJ1-2; v_call: TRBV28; cdr3_nt: TGTGCCAGCAGTCCGGGGGGGCAGGGATATGGCTACACCTTC; cdr3_aa: CASSPGGQGYGYTF
d_call: TRBD1; clone_size: -; j_call: TRBJ1-2; v_call: TRBV27; cdr3_nt: TGTGCCAGCAGTAAAGGACAGGGGGCTAACTATGGCTACACCTTC; cdr3_aa: CASSKGQGANYGYTF
d_call: TRBD2; clone_size: -; j_call: TRBJ2-7; v_call: TRBV7-9; cdr3_nt: TGTGCCAGCAGCTCGGAGTTCGGACTAGCGGGAGCTTACGAGCAGTACTTC; cdr3_aa: CASSSEFGLAGAYEQYF
d_call: TRBD2; clone_size: -; j_call: TRBJ2-7; v_call: TRBV28; cdr3_nt: TGTGCCAGCAGTTTTACCGGGACTAGCGGGACCTACGAGCAGTACTTC; cdr3_aa: CASSFTGTSGTYEQYF
d_call: -; clone_size: -; j_call: TRBJ1-3; v_call: TRBV2; cdr3_nt: TGTGCCAGCAGTGCTGCGGTCTCTGGAAACACCATATATTTT; cdr3_aa: CASSAAVSGNTIYF
d_call: TRBD2; clone_size: -; j_call: TRBJ2-2; v_call: TRBV2; cdr3_nt: TGTGCCAGCAGCCCGAGCGGGAGGAACACCGGGGAGCTGTTTTTT; cdr3_aa: CASSPSGRNTGELFF
d_call: -; clone_size: -; j_call: TRBJ2-1; v_call: TRBV2; cdr3_nt: TGTGCCAGCAGTGAACAGGGTACCCTTTACAATGAGCAGTTCTTC; cdr3_aa: CASSEQGTLYNEQFF
d_call: TRBD2; clone_size: -; j_call: TRBJ2-3; v_call: TRBV5-1; cdr3_nt: TGCGCCAGCAGCTTGGTAACTAGCGGGGGAACAGATACGCAGTATTTT; cdr3_aa: CASSLVTSGGTDTQYF
d_call: TRBD1; clone_size: -; j_call: TRBJ1-5; v_call: TRBV27; cdr3_nt: TGTGCCAGCAGCCCCCGGACAGGGGGGCGTCAGCCCCAGCATTTT; cdr3_aa: CASSPRTGGRQPQHF
d_call: -; clone_size: -; j_call: TRBJ1-2; v_call: TRBV5-1; cdr3_nt: TGCGCCAGCAGCTTGGCGCAGACAGCTAACTATGGCTACACCTTC; cdr3_aa: CASSLAQTANYGYTF
d_call: -; clone_size: -; j_call: TRBJ2-2; v_call: TRBV27; cdr3_nt: TGTGCCAGCAGTTTTGCCAGGGACTACACCGGGGAGCTGTTTTTT; cdr3_aa: CASSFARDYTGELFF
d_call: TRBD1; clone_size: -; j_call: TRBJ2-1; v_call: TRBV9; cdr3_nt: TGTGCCAGCAGCGTAGAAGGGGGCGCGATTGGGAATGAGCAGTTCTTC; cdr3_aa: CASSVEGGAIGNEQFF
d_call: -; clone_size: -; j_call: TRBJ2-2; v_call: TRBV11-2; cdr3_nt: TGTGCCAGCAGCTTGGGGGTCCCCGGGGAGCTGTTTTTT; cdr3_aa: CASSLGVPGELFF
d_call: TRBD2; clone_size: -; j_call: TRBJ2-3; v_call: TRBV2; cdr3_nt: TGTGCCAGCAGTGACGAAGGCGGGGGGGGCACAGATACGCAGTATTTT; cdr3_aa: CASSDEGGGGTDTQYF
d_call: TRBD2; clone_size: -; j_call: TRBJ2-7; v_call: TRBV6-1; cdr3_nt: TGTGCCAGCAGTGAAACTAGCGGGACCGCCCTATCCTACGAGCAGTACTTC; cdr3_aa: CASSETSGTALSYEQYF
d_call: TRBD2; clone_size: -; j_call: TRBJ2-1; v_call: TRBV27; cdr3_nt: TGTGCCAGCGCGGCTAGCGGGAACTACAATGAGCAGTTCTTC; cdr3_aa: CASAASGNYNEQFF
d_call: -; clone_size: few; j_call: TRBJ1-2; v_call: TRBV6-6; cdr3_nt: TGTGCCAGCAGTGGGGGACTGGGGACTGGCTACACCTTC; cdr3_aa: CASSGGLGTGYTF
d_call: -; clone_size: -; j_call: TRBJ2-7; v_call: TRBV27; cdr3_nt: TGTGCCAGCAGTTTTTTAGACAGGAGATCCTACGAGCAGTACTTC; cdr3_aa: CASSFLDRRSYEQYF
d_call: -; clone_size: -; j_call: TRBJ2-5; v_call: TRBV7-9; cdr3_nt: TGTGCCAGCAGTGGATGGGTACTAGAGGGGGAGACCCAGTACTTC; cdr3_aa: CASSGWVLEGETQYF
d_call: TRBD1; clone_size: -; j_call: TRBJ2-2; v_call: TRBV29-1; cdr3_nt: TGCAGCGTGGACAGGGGGGACACCGGGGAGCTGTTTTTT; cdr3_aa: CSVDRGDTGELFF
d_call: -; clone_size: -; j_call: TRBJ1-5; v_call: TRBV6-5; cdr3_nt: TGTGCCAGCAGTTGGGCCCTAGGGGGGGGAGGGCAGCCCCAGCATTTT; cdr3_aa: CASSWALGGGGQPQHF
d_call: -; clone_size: few; j_call: TRBJ1-2; v_call: TRBV13; cdr3_nt: TGTGCCAGCAGCGCCGGACAGTCCCCATCCTTC; cdr3_aa: CASSAGQSPSF
d_call: -; clone_size: -; j_call: TRBJ1-1; v_call: TRBV27; cdr3_nt: TGTGCCAGCGGGGGCACTGAAGCTTTCTTT; cdr3_aa: CASGGTEAFF
d_call: -; clone_size: -; j_call: TRBJ1-5; v_call: TRBV28; cdr3_nt: TGTGCCAGCAGTTTAGGGGCCTCTCAGCCCCAGCATTTT; cdr3_aa: CASSLGASQPQHF
d_call: -; clone_size: -; j_call: TRBJ2-7; v_call: TRBV14; cdr3_nt: TGTGCCAGCAGCCCGTGGGGAATCTACGAGCAGTACTTC; cdr3_aa: CASSPWGIYEQYF
d_call: -; clone_size: -; j_call: TRBJ1-4; v_call: TRBV15; cdr3_nt: TGTGCCACCAGCAGAACCCTACCCGGCGGTGAAAAACTGTTTTTT; cdr3_aa: CATSRTLPGGEKLFF
d_call: TRBD1; clone_size: -; j_call: TRBJ2-4; v_call: TRBV7-9; cdr3_nt: TGTGCCAGCAGCCCACCCTCGACAGGGGTAGCCAAAAACATTCAGTACTTC; cdr3_aa: CASSPPSTGVAKNIQYF
d_call: -; clone_size: -; j_call: TRBJ2-1; v_call: TRBV7-9; cdr3_nt: TGTGCCAGCGGGGCAGTCGGGGTGGCGACTTCCTACAATGAGCAGTTCTTC; cdr3_aa: CASGAVGVATSYNEQFF
d_call: -; clone_size: -; j_call: TRBJ2-6; v_call: TRBV28; cdr3_nt: TGTGCCAGCAGCGTGCTTTTTGGGCGGATGAATCACTCTGGGGCCAACGTCCTGACTTTC; cdr3_aa: CASSVLFGRMNHSGANVLTF
d_call: -; clone_size: -; j_call: TRBJ1-5; v_call: TRBV27; cdr3_nt: TGTGCCAGCAGTTTCCGGGGGCCGAATCAGCCCCAGCATTTT; cdr3_aa: CASSFRGPNQPQHF
d_call: -; clone_size: -; j_call: TRBJ2-1; v_call: TRBV25-1; cdr3_nt: TGTGCCAGCAGTGATGGCCGGGAGATGGTCTACAATGAGCAGTTCTTC; cdr3_aa: CASSDGREMVYNEQFF
d_call: -; clone_size: -; j_call: TRBJ1-1; v_call: TRBV6-5; cdr3_nt: TGTGCCAGCAGCAGAGGCAACACTGAAGCTTTCTTT; cdr3_aa: CASSRGNTEAFF
d_call: -; clone_size: -; j_call: TRBJ2-3; v_call: TRBV10-1; cdr3_nt: TGCGCCAGCAGTGAGTCGAAGGGCACCAGATACAGTCCAGATACGCAGTATTTT; cdr3_aa: CASSESKGTRYSPDTQYF
d_call: TRBD1; clone_size: few; j_call: TRBJ2-5; v_call: TRBV5-5; cdr3_nt: TGTGCCAGCAGCGCTCTCACCGGGACAGGGACCCAGTACTTC; cdr3_aa: CASSALTGTGTQYF
d_call: TRBD1; clone_size: -; j_call: TRBJ1-1; v_call: TRBV27; cdr3_nt: TGTGCCAGCAGTGCCCCACAGGGGGTCCACACTGAAGCTTTCTTT; cdr3_aa: CASSAPQGVHTEAFF
d_call: -; clone_size: -; j_call: TRBJ2-1; v_call: TRBV2; cdr3_nt: TGTGCCAGCAGTGAACCCCGGACTATATACAATGAGCAGTTCTTC; cdr3_aa: CASSEPRTIYNEQFF
d_call: TRBD1; clone_size: -; j_call: TRBJ2-5; v_call: TRBV30; cdr3_nt: TGTGCCTGGAGCCCCGGACAGGGGGCCCAGGAGACCCAGTACTTC; cdr3_aa: CAWSPGQGAQETQYF
d_call: -; clone_size: -; j_call: TRBJ2-3; v_call: TRBV7-9; cdr3_nt: TGTGCCAGCAGCTTAGCCTATAGGCCCGAGCGAGATACGCAGTATTTT; cdr3_aa: CASSLAYRPERDTQYF
d_call: TRBD1; clone_size: -; j_call: TRBJ2-7; v_call: TRBV11-2; cdr3_nt: TGTGCCAGCAGCTCATCCCGGACAGGTCGCGAGCAGTACTTC; cdr3_aa: CASSSSRTGREQYF
d_call: -; clone_size: few; j_call: TRBJ1-5; v_call: TRBV7-9; cdr3_nt: TGTGCCAGCGGGCCCGGCAATCAGCCCCAGCATTTT; cdr3_aa: CASGPGNQPQHF
d_call: TRBD1; clone_size: -; j_call: TRBJ1-2; v_call: TRBV5-1; cdr3_nt: TGCGCCAGCAGCTTGGGGGACAGGGGGTATGGCTACACCTTC; cdr3_aa: CASSLGDRGYGYTF
d_call: -; clone_size: -; j_call: TRBJ2-1; v_call: TRBV27; cdr3_nt: TGTGCCAGCAGTTTATCCGGGACCAATCCCTACAATGAGCAGTTCTTC; cdr3_aa: CASSLSGTNPYNEQFF
d_call: TRBD2; clone_size: -; j_call: TRBJ2-5; v_call: TRBV5-1; cdr3_nt: TGCGCCAGCAGCTTCACTAGCGGGAATTACGAGGAGACCCAGTACTTC; cdr3_aa: CASSFTSGNYEETQYF